This T cell receptor beta chain was captured by sequencing in a study of blood T cells in healthy people across ages. Using a J-beta primer mix together with a sample-barcoded 5' primer, a second PCR was run for about 6 to 12 cycles. MiXCR, run by TCRdb on the 5' RACE reads, gives a single entry per CDR3 protein. The sample shows about 940,000 distinct CDR3 sequences, about 44% of them seen only once. Germline-derived CDR1 and CDR2 are MNHEY and SMNVEV (reference sequence). The length of the CDR3 is 14 residues. V was cut by 5 bases and J by 4 bases, with 14 bases left in between. Remarks on this clonotype: Antigen: not known.

Study-level points and caveats: Older age coincided with a roughly linear decline in TCR beta diversity per million T cells.

Sequenced material: blood. The genes are TRBV27 and TRBJ1-1; D gene unclear. The receptor was isolated from a man aged 25 to 45 in good health. DNA for the CDR3: TGTGCCAGCAGTCCGCGGGTGGTGACCACTGAAGCTTTCTTT. Amino acids: CASSPRVVTTEAFF.